This T cell receptor (beta chain) was captured by sequencing in a study of blood T cell repertoires in COVID-19. The germline CDR1 and CDR2 sequences are LNHNV and YYDKDF (reference sequence). The CDR3 is 16 residues long. The V segment lost 0 bases and the J segment 7 bases; nucleotides outside the gene matches: 8. Generated by immunoSEQ multiplex PCR, the TCRdb table keeps only in-frame clones and is missing some. The sample includes roughly 290,000 clones, about 86% of them seen just once. This receptor was identified in a person aged 70 to 80 with COVID-19, enrolled during active disease. V is TRBV15 and J is TRBJ1-2, with 10 bases aligning to TRBD1. The sequenced material came from peripheral blood. The CDR3 DNA sequence: TGTGCCACCAGCAGAGATCTGGGACAGGGGACCGCTGGCTACACCTTC. It specifies CATSRDLGQGTAGYTF.